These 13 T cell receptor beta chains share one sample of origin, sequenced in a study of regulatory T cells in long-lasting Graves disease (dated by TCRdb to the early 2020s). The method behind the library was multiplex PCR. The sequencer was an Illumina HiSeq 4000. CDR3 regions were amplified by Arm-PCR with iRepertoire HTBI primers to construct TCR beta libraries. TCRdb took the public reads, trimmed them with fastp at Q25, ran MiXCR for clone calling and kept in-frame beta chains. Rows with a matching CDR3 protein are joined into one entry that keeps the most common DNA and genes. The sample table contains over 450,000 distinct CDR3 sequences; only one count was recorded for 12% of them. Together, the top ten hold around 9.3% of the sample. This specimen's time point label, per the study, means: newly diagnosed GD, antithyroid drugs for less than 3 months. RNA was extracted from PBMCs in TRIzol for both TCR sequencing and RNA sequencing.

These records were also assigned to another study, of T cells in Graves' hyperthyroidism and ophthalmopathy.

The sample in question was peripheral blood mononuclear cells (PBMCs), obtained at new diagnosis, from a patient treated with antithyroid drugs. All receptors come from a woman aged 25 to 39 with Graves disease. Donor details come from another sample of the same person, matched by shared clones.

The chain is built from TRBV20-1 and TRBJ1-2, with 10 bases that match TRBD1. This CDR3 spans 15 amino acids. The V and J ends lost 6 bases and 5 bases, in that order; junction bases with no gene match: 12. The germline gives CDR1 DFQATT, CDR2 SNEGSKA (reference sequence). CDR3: CSASPSGTGVYGYTF. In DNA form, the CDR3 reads TGCAGTGCGAGTCCTTCCGGGACAGGGGTTTATGGCTACACCTTC.

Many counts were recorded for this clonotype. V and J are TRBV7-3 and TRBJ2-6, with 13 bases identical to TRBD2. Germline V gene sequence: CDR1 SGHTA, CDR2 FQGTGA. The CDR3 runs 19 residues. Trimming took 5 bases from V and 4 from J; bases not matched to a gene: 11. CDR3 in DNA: TGTGCCAGCAGCCCCCAAGGACTAGCGGGAGTCACGGGGGCCAACGTCCTGACTTTC. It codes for CASSPQGLAGVTGANVLTF.

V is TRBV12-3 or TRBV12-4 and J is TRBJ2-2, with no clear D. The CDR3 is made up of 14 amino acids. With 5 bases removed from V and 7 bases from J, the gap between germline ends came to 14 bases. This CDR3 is CASSPDRADGELFF. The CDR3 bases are TGTGCCAGCAGTCCGGACCGCGCCGACGGGGAGCTGTTTTTT.

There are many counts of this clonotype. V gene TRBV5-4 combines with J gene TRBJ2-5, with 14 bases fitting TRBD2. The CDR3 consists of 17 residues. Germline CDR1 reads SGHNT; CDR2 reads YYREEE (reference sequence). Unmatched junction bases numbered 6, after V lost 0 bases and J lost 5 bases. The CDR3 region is CASSLGGTSGSGETQYF. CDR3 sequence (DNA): TGTGCCAGCAGCTTGGGCGGGACTAGCGGGAGCGGCGAGACCCAGTACTTC. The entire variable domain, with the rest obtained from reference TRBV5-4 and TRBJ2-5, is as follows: ETGVTQSPTHLIKTRGQQVTLRCSSQSGHNTVSWYQQALGQGPQFIFQYYREEENGRGNFPPRFSGLQFPNYSSELNVNALELDDSALYLCASSLGGTSGSGETQYFGPGTRLLVL.

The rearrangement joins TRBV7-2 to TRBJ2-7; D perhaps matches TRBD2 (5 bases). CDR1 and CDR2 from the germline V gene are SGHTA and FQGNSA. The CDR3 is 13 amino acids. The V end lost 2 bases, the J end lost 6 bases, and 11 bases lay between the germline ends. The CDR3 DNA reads TGTGCCAGCAGCTTATACCGGGGAATCGAGCAGTACTTC. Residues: CASSLYRGIEQYF.

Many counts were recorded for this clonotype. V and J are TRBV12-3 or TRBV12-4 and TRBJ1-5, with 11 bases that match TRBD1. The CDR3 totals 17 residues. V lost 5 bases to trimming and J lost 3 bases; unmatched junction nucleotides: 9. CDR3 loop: CASSLARTGGPNQPQHF. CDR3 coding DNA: TGTGCCAGCAGTCTTGCCCGGACAGGGGGCCCCAATCAGCCCCAGCATTTT.

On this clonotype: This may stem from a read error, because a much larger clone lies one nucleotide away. Here the CDR3 DNA reads TGCGCCAGCAGCCAAGAGGATGGCAGGGAAGAGACCCAGTACTTC. Residues: CASSQEDGREETQYF. The genes are TRBV4-1 and TRBJ2-5; D possibly corresponds to TRBD1 (5 bases). CDR3 length: 15 residues. Trimming left V 0 bases short and J 3 bases short, with 11 bases between. Germline CDR1 and CDR2: MGHRA and YSYEKL.

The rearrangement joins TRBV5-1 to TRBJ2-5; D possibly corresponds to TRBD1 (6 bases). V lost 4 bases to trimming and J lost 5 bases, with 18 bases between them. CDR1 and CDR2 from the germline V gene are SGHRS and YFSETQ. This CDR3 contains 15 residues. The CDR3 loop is CASSPPEGGYETQYF. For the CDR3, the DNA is TGCGCCAGCAGCCCGCCGGAAGGGGGATACGAGACCCAGTACTTC.

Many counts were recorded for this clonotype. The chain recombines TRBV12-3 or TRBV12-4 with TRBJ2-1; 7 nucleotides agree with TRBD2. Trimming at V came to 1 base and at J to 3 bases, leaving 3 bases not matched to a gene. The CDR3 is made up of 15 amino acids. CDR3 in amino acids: CASSLEGEGYNEQFF. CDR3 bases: TGTGCCAGCAGTTTAGAAGGGGAGGGCTACAATGAGCAGTTCTTC.

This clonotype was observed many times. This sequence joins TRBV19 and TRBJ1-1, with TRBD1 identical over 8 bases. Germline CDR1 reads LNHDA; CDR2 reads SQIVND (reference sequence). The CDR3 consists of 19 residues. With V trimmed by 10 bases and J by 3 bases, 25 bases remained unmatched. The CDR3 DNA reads TGTGCCACCACCCCAAGAGACAGGGGCAGATCCTCTCGGCACACTGAAGCTTTCTTT. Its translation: CATTPRDRGRSSRHTEAFF.

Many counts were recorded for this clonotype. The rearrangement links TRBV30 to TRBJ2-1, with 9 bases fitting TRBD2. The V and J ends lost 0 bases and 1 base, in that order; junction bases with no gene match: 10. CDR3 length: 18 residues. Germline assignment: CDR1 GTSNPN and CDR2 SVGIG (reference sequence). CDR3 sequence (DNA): TGTGCCTGGAGTGTATTAGGCGGGAGGGGGCTTTCCTACAATGAGCAGTTCTTC. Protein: CAWSVLGGRGLSYNEQFF. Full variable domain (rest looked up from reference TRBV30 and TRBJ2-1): SQTIHQWPATLVQPVGSPLSLECTVEGTSNPNLYWYRQAAGRGLQLLFYSVGIGQISSEVPQNLSASRPQDRQFILSSKKLLLSDSGFYLCAWSVLGGRGLSYNEQFFGPGTRLTVL.

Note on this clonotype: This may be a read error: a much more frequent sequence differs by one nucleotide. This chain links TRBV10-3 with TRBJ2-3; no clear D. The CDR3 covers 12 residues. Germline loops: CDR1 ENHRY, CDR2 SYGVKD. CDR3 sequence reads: CAIREGNNEQSF. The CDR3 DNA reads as TGTGCCATCAGGGAAGGGAACAATGAGCAGTCCTTC.

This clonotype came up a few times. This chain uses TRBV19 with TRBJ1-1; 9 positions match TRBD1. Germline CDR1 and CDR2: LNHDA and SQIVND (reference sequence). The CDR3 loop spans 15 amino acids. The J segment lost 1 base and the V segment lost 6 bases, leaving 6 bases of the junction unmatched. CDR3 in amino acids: CASSLMGQGNTEAFF. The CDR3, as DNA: TGTGCCAGTAGCCTGATGGGACAGGGGAACACTGAAGCTTTCTTT.